The clone carrying this TCR beta chain was seen a few times. The data derive from a study of blood T cell repertoires in COVID-19. About the research overall: Some COVID-19 samples were acute and others convalescent; all came from the United States, Italy and Spain.

The V gene's germline CDR1 is LNHNV and CDR2 YYDKDF (reference sequence). The CDR3 sequence is 17 residues long. The V and J ends lost 1 base and 6 bases, in that order; junction bases with no gene match: 11. Profiling relied on immunoSEQ multiplex PCR, and the TCRdb table lists in-frame clones only, not all of them. Of about 200,000 clones listed, approximately 82% are singletons. This sequence joins TRBV15 and TRBJ2-3; 9 bases match TRBD2. The sample comprised peripheral blood. The receptor was derived from a man aged 50 to 59 with active or convalescent COVID-19. This CDR3 reads CATSRGQDSGSGDTQYF. The CDR3 DNA follows: TGTGCCACCAGCAGAGGCCAGGATAGCGGGAGCGGGGATACGCAGTATTTT.